This T cell receptor (beta chain) was sequenced in a study of identical twins. The CDR3 has 17 amino acids. Germline V gene sequence: CDR1 SQVTM, CDR2 ANQGSEA. V gave up 7 bases and J gave up 2 bases; unmatched junction bases: 9. MiXCR, applied by TCRdb to the 5' RACE reads, yields one record per CDR3 protein. The data contain roughly 700,000 distinct CDR3 sequences, around 8.6% of them seen just once; the ten biggest clones take up roughly 0.97%. About this clonotype itself: It may be a read error: a sequence one base away is much more abundant.

These data are also associated with another study on yellow fever vaccine responses in identical twins.

This receptor was obtained from a woman younger than 35 in good health. The V and J genes are TRBV29-1 and TRBJ2-2, with 14 bases that match TRBD2. The sample comprised PBMCs. The CDR3 loop is CSARGLAGEPNTGELFF. The DNA for the CDR3 is TGCAGCGCTAGGGGACTAGCGGGAGAGCCCAACACCGGGGAGCTGTTTTTT.